The rows below give T cell receptor beta chains drawn from one sample of a study of brain T cells in children with intractable seizures. Some clones are missing from TCRdb's copy, which holds only in-frame ones; the method was immunoSEQ multiplex PCR. The table includes about 22,000 clones, 85% to 95% detected once. This specimen was peripheral blood, taken at surgery. The receptors were gathered from a boy younger than 18 with focal cortical dysplasia and intractable seizures. The CDR3 runs from the conserved cysteine through the conserved F or W. D genes are given only for firm matches. Expanded clones get a size class; other rows say once, few or many, or leave the size out.

>TRBV11-1|TRBD1|-|TRBJ2-7
CASSLGTGYEQYF
TGTGCCAGCAGCCTAGGGACAGGCTACGAGCAGTACTTC
>TRBV7-9|-|-|TRBJ1-1
CASSLERTEAFF
TGTGCCAGCAGCTTAGAGCGGACTGAAGCTTTCTTT
>TRBV5-1|-|-|TRBJ1-5
CASSLEGLAQPQHF
TGCGCCAGCAGCTTGGAGGGGCTGGCTCAGCCCCAGCATTTT
>TRBV18|TRBD1|few|TRBJ1-5
CASSLGTGGNQPQHF
TGTGCCAGCTCACTCGGGACAGGGGGCAATCAGCCCCAGCATTTT
>TRBV5-6|-|-|TRBJ1-6
CASSLGGNNSPLHF
TGTGCCAGCAGCTTGGGAGGGAACAATTCACCCCTCCACTTT
>TRBV4-1|-|-|TRBJ1-2
CASSPRQANYGYTF
TGCGCCAGCAGCCCACGACAGGCTAACTATGGCTACACCTTC
>TRBV25-1|-|-|TRBJ2-1
CASSGTEAYNEQFF
TGTGCCAGCAGTGGGACGGAAGCCTACAATGAGCAGTTCTTC
>TRBV2|-|-|TRBJ1-2
CASTPQGFANGYTF
TGTGCCAGCACCCCACAGGGTTTTGCAAATGGCTACACCTTC
>TRBV7-9|-|once|TRBJ1-2
CASTDGGNYGYTF
TGTGCCAGCACCGACGGAGGAAACTATGGCTACACCTTC
>TRBV12-3/TRBV12-4|-|-|TRBJ1-5
CASSPGLNQPQHF
TGTGCCAGCAGTCCAGGCCTCAATCAGCCCCAGCATTTT
>TRBV11-3|-|-|TRBJ2-1
CASSFGKGPYNEQFF
TGTGCCAGCAGCTTCGGAAAAGGGCCCTACAATGAGCAGTTCTTC
>TRBV7-2|TRBD1|-|TRBJ1-1
CASSPKTGGGTEAFF
TGTGCCAGCAGCCCTAAGACAGGGGGTGGCACTGAAGCTTTCTTT
>TRBV27|TRBD1|-|TRBJ1-5
CASSWTGGPNQPQHF
TGTGCCAGCAGTTGGACAGGGGGCCCCAATCAGCCCCAGCATTTT
>TRBV5-5|TRBD1|-|TRBJ1-3
CASSPQGNGNTIYF
TGTGCCAGCAGCCCACAGGGGAATGGAAACACCATATATTTT
>TRBV6-1|TRBD2|-|TRBJ2-4
CASSEASGITRNIQYF
TGTGCCAGCAGTGAGGCTAGCGGGATAACCCGAAACATTCAGTACTTC
>TRBV28|-|-|TRBJ1-1
CASETLTKEAFF
TGTGCCAGCGAGACGCTGACGAAGGAAGCTTTCTTT
>TRBV7-3|-|-|TRBJ1-3
CASSLSGGFGNTIYF
TGTGCCAGCAGCTTATCGGGGGGCTTTGGAAACACCATATATTTT